A selection of T cell receptor beta chains follows, all from one sample in a study of control samples from healthy donors and cancer patients. Sequenced by immunoSEQ multiplex PCR; TCRdb stores in-frame clones only, minus some. The sample consists of some 130,000 clones, around 92% of them appearing once. Sequencing was performed on blood. Every receptor here comes from a woman between 50 and 59 years old in good health. CDR3s include the opening cysteine and the closing phenylalanine or tryptophan. D genes are given only for firm matches. Some rows have no size entry. The others give once, few or many, or a class for an expanded clone.

.,TRBV3-1/TRBV3-2,TRBD1,TRBJ1-2,CASSPGQGRGGYTF,TGTGCCAGCAGCCCTGGACAGGGTAGGGGTGGCTACACCTTC
.,TRBV3-1/TRBV3-2,TRBD2,TRBJ2-5,CASSTYGASGGRETQYF,TGTGCCAGCAGCACCTATGGGGCTAGCGGGGGGCGTGAGACCCAGTACTTC
few,TRBV6-4,.,TRBJ2-2,CASSERSGSTGELFF,TGTGCCAGCAGTGAAAGGTCGGGGAGTACCGGGGAGCTGTTTTTT
.,TRBV5-5,.,TRBJ1-5,CASSLVTGSNQPQHF,TGTGCCAGCAGCTTGGTGACGGGTAGCAATCAGCCCCAGCATTTT
once,TRBV13,TRBD2,TRBJ2-1,CASSPHGAGGPNEQFF,TGTGCCAGCAGCCCCCATGGAGCGGGAGGGCCTAATGAGCAGTTCTTC
.,TRBV20-1,.,TRBJ1-5,CSALDPPAQHF,TGCAGTGCCTTAGACCCGCCGGCCCAGCATTTT
.,TRBV27,.,TRBJ1-2,CASSLTAGWGYTF,TGTGCCAGCAGTTTAACCGCGGGTTGGGGCTACACCTTC
.,TRBV15,.,TRBJ2-5,CATSRYGAGETQYF,TGTGCCACCAGCAGGTACGGGGCGGGGGAGACCCAGTACTTC
.,TRBV3-1/TRBV3-2,.,TRBJ1-1,CASSQMVRTEAFF,TGTGCCAGCAGCCAAATGGTAAGAACTGAAGCTTTCTTT
.,TRBV7-9,.,TRBJ1-1,CASTSSQGRHTEAFF,TGTGCCAGCACATCTAGCCAGGGAAGGCACACTGAAGCTTTCTTT
.,TRBV4-1,.,TRBJ1-5,CASSQGEGAHYSNQPQHF,TGCGCCAGCAGCCAAGGGGAAGGGGCCCACTATAGCAATCAGCCCCAGCATTTT
.,TRBV6-5,.,TRBJ1-2,CASSYEGFGSYGYTF,TGTGCCAGCAGTTACGAGGGGTTCGGTAGCTATGGCTACACCTTC
.,TRBV19,.,TRBJ1-5,CASTWGMSNQPQHF,TGTGCCAGTACTTGGGGGATGAGCAATCAGCCCCAGCATTTT
.,TRBV6-1,.,TRBJ1-1,CASSEALITEAFF,TGTGCCAGCAGTGAAGCCCTAATCACTGAAGCTTTCTTT
.,TRBV6-4,.,TRBJ1-5,CASLWGKVGQPQHF,TGTGCCAGCTTATGGGGAAAGGTGGGGCAGCCCCAGCATTTT
.,TRBV5-4,.,TRBJ1-1,CASSWGKEAFF,TGTGCCAGCAGCTGGGGCAAGGAGGCTTTCTTT
.,TRBV3-1/TRBV3-2,TRBD1,TRBJ2-2,CASSSQGDSGTGELFF,TGTGCCAGCAGCTCTCAAGGGGACAGTGGCACCGGGGAGCTGTTTTTT
.,TRBV5-6,TRBD2,TRBJ2-1,CASSSVYGGASEQFF,TGTGCCAGCAGCTCTGTTTACGGGGGGGCCTCTGAGCAGTTCTTC
few,TRBV2,TRBD1,TRBJ1-2,CASSQGGQGHGYTF,TGTGCCAGCAGTCAAGGGGGACAGGGGCACGGCTACACCTTC
.,TRBV19,TRBD2,TRBJ2-3,CASTFKRGLGDTQYF,TGTGCCAGTACCTTTAAGCGGGGGTTGGGAGATACGCAGTATTTT
.,TRBV5-1,TRBD2,TRBJ2-3,CASSLSPGLAGGKGNTDTQYF,TGCGCCAGCAGCCTATCTCCGGGACTAGCGGGAGGGAAGGGTAACACAGATACGCAGTATTTT
.,TRBV5-1,.,TRBJ2-7,CASSLEGRGEQYF,TGCGCCAGCAGCTTGGAAGGCAGGGGAGAGCAGTACTTC
.,TRBV18,.,TRBJ2-5,CASSPLVETQYF,TGTGCCAGCTCACCACTCGTCGAGACCCAGTACTTC
.,TRBV7-9,TRBD1,TRBJ2-3,CASSRRDRATDTQYF,TGTGCCAGCAGCCGACGGGACAGAGCGACAGATACGCAGTATTTT
.,TRBV6-6,.,TRBJ2-1,CASSRSRAGETYNEQFF,TGTGCCAGCAGTCGCTCTCGGGCGGGCGAAACTTACAATGAGCAGTTCTTC
.,TRBV20-1,.,TRBJ1-1,CSSRGALEAFF,TGCAGCAGTAGGGGGGCTCTCGAAGCTTTCTTT
.,TRBV19,.,TRBJ1-6,CASKSSWGGDSPLHF,TGTGCCAGTAAGTCGTCGTGGGGAGGAGATTCACCCCTCCACTTT
.,TRBV20-1,.,TRBJ2-7,CSARPVDEQYF,TGCAGTGCTAGGCCGGTAGATGAGCAGTACTTC
.,TRBV7-9,.,TRBJ1-3,CASSLGMGFQSSGNTIYF,TGTGCCAGCAGCTTGGGGATGGGGTTTCAGAGCTCTGGAAACACCATATATTTT
.,TRBV7-9,TRBD2,TRBJ2-1,CASSPLSGNEQFF,TGTGCCAGCAGCCCCCTAAGCGGGAACGAGCAGTTCTTC
.,TRBV5-1,.,TRBJ1-5,CASSLEGGPGQPQHF,TGCGCCAGCAGCTTGGAAGGCGGACCCGGTCAGCCCCAGCATTTT
.,TRBV10-3,TRBD2,TRBJ2-2,CANSAGGSKTGELFF,TGTGCCAACTCAGCGGGGGGGTCGAAGACCGGGGAGCTGTTTTTT
.,TRBV13,.,TRBJ2-2,CASRGWGDPTGELFF,TGTGCCAGCAGAGGGTGGGGTGACCCCACCGGGGAGCTGTTTTTT
.,TRBV5-6,TRBD1,TRBJ1-5,CASSLTGTGANQPQHF,TGTGCCAGCAGCCTAACCGGGACAGGGGCCAATCAGCCCCAGCATTTT
.,TRBV5-5,.,TRBJ1-2,CASTPAGAYYGYTF,TGTGCCAGCACCCCCGCGGGGGCATACTATGGCTACACCTTC
.,TRBV20-1,.,TRBJ1-2,CSASPQGVRNYGYTF,TGCAGTGCTAGTCCCCAGGGAGTCAGGAACTATGGCTACACCTTC
few,TRBV29-1,.,TRBJ2-7,CSVSDSFGEQYF,TGCAGCGTGAGTGACAGCTTTGGAGAGCAGTACTTC
.,TRBV10-2,TRBD1,TRBJ1-6,CASSRDRPNSPLHF,TGCGCCAGCAGCCGGGACAGACCTAATTCACCCCTCCACTTT
.,TRBV6-5,.,TRBJ2-2,CATWDGDHTGELFF,TGTGCCACATGGGATGGAGACCACACCGGGGAGCTGTTTTTT
once,TRBV9,.,TRBJ2-7,CASSVEELRGEQYF,TGTGCCAGCAGCGTAGAGGAGTTGCGCGGCGAGCAGTACTTC